The T cell receptor beta chain described here comes from a study of shared clonotypes between healthy human individuals. Only in-frame clones appear in the TCRdb table, and some are missing; sequencing was by immunoSEQ multiplex PCR. The data hold a few million clones, with approximately 90% observed a single time. Sequences were obtained from naive CD4+ T cells sorted from blood. Subset here: CD45RA+ positively selected. This receptor was identified in a man younger than 30 in good health.

The CDR3 DNA follows: TGTGCCAGCTCGTCTCCCGTGTCCTACGAGCAGTACTTC. Protein: CASSSPVSYEQYF. This chain connects TRBV5-4 to TRBJ2-7; D gene unclear. CDR3 length: 13 residues. The V and J ends lost 7 bases and 1 base respectively, with 12 bases between them. Germline V gene lookup returns CDR1 SGHNT and CDR2 YYREEE (reference sequence).